The 13 T cell receptor beta chains listed next were all sequenced from one sample in a study of T cell clonality in common variable immunodeficiency. Sequencing used immunoSEQ multiplex PCR; TCRdb keeps in-frame clones, though not all of them. The sample is made up of roughly 40,000 clones, none counted only once. Sequenced sample: peripheral blood mononuclear cells. These receptors were collected from a person aged 18 to 75 in good health.

This clone showed up many times. The read halts 3 residues ahead of the CDR3 end, with the missing end drawn from the germline J gene. The rearrangement joins TRBV30 to TRBJ1-5, with 8 bases identical to TRBD1. The CDR3 loop spans 13 amino acids. Germline assignment: CDR1 GTSNPN and CDR2 SVGIG (reference sequence). V dropped 7 bases and J dropped 0; count of bases not matched to a gene: 2. The chain's CDR3 is CASDRGSNQPQHF. The CDR3 bases that were read are TGTGCCTCAGACAGGGGTAGCAATCAGCCC.

This clone was found many times. Sequencing ends 3 residues short of the CDR3 end; the germline J gene provides the rest. The chain joins TRBV5-1 to TRBJ2-7; maybe TRBD2 (5 bases). Germline V gives CDR1 SGHRS, CDR2 YFSETQ. The CDR3 length is 14 residues. V lost 0 bases to trimming and J lost 3 bases, with 10 bases between them. CDR3: CASSLEASSYEQYF. The covered CDR3 bases are TGCGCCAGCAGCTTGGAGGCTAGCAGCTACGAG.

At least ten counts were recorded for this clone. The read halts 3 residues ahead of the CDR3 end, with the missing end drawn from the germline J gene. The chain links TRBV20-1 to TRBJ2-1; 7 bases agree with TRBD2. The V segment lost 3 bases and the J segment 7 bases; nucleotides outside the gene matches: 9. The CDR3 has 14 amino acids. Looked up from germline, CDR1 is DFQATT and CDR2 is SNEGSKA (reference sequence). The CDR3 loop reads CSASSRGSLNEQFF. The sequenced part of the CDR3 DNA is TGCAGTGCTAGTTCTCGCGGGAGCCTGAATGAG.

This clone has at least ten counts. The read is 3 residues too short to cover the CDR3 end, so that end is filled in from the germline J gene. The chain has TRBV7-8 and TRBJ2-3; D not certain. V lost 0 bases and J lost 2, with 6 bases in between. Germline V CDR1 and CDR2: SGHVS, FQNEAQ. This CDR3 region has 14 residues. The CDR3 here is CASSLAGFTDTQYF. The sequenced CDR3 bases are TGTGCCAGCAGCTTAGCAGGGTTCACAGATACG.

This clone occurred many times. The CDR3 end lies 3 residues beyond the end of the read and is filled in from the germline J gene. The rearrangement uses TRBV20-1 and TRBJ2-3; 7 bases fit TRBD2. Germline V CDR1 and CDR2: DFQATT, SNEGSKA (reference sequence). V dropped 5 bases and J dropped 0; count of bases not matched to a gene: 8. This CDR3 has 15 amino acids. The CDR3 region is CSALRPSGSTDTQYF. The covered CDR3 bases are TGCAGTGCTCTCCGACCTAGCGGAAGCACAGATACG.

In its sample, this clone was seen many times. The read comes to an end 3 residues before the CDR3 does, leaving the germline J gene to fill in the end. The rearrangement joins TRBV6-1 to TRBJ1-6, with D perhaps matching TRBD1 (5 bases). V was clipped by 4 bases and J by 10 bases, with 14 bases between them. This CDR3 spans 14 amino acids. Per germline, CDR1 MNHNS and CDR2 SASEGT. The CDR3 sequence is CASSAQRGASPLHF. The covered CDR3 bases are TGTGCCAGCAGTGCTCAAAGAGGGGCATCACCC.

This clone was seen many times. The read halts 3 residues ahead of the CDR3 end, with the missing end drawn from the germline J gene. The chain is built from TRBV7-2 and TRBJ1-5; D remains ambiguous. Germline V gene lookup returns CDR1 SGHTA and CDR2 FQGNSA. The V end lost 3 bases, the J end lost 0 bases, and 9 bases lay between the germline ends. The CDR3 has 15 residues. CDR3 residues: CASSLVTNSNQPQHF. The DNA read from the CDR3 is TGTGCCAGCAGCTTGGTAACAAATAGCAATCAGCCC.

This clone was picked up many times. Coverage ceases 3 residues before the CDR3 finishes, and the germline J gene fills in the end. The chain links TRBV6-1 to TRBJ2-6; D ambiguous. V was pared by 4 bases and J by 1 base, with 8 bases between. This CDR3 is 15 amino acids long. Germline CDR1 reads MNHNS; CDR2 reads SASEGT. CDR3 amino acids: CASSAQWSGANVLTF. The CDR3 bases that were read are TGTGCCAGCAGTGCCCAGTGGTCTGGGGCCAACGTC.

This clone was counted many times. The sequenced fragment ends 3 residues before the CDR3 boundary, so the rest is inferred from the germline J gene. Other DNA sequences in the sample encode the same CDR3. The chain uses TRBV29-1 and TRBJ1-1, with D possibly matching TRBD1 (5 bases). The CDR3 spans 11 residues. V gave up 6 bases and J gave up 7 bases, with 12 bases separating them. Germline V gene lookup returns CDR1 SQVTM and CDR2 ANQGSEA. The CDR3: CSVLQEIEAFF. The CDR3 bases that were read are TGCAGCGTACTACAGGAAATTGAA.

This clone was found many times. The CDR3 end falls 3 residues outside the read, so it is completed with the germline J gene. The chain combines TRBV28 with TRBJ2-3; TRBD2 aligns across 12 bases. The CDR3 covers 16 residues. CDR1 is MDHEN and CDR2 is SYDVKM in the germline V gene. J gave up 0 bases and V 6 bases, and 4 bases lay outside the gene matches. The DNA read from the CDR3 is TGTGCCAGCAGCAACGGACTAGCGGGGAGCACAGATACG. This translates into CASSNGLAGSTDT. The complete CDR3 sequence is CASSNGLAGSTDTQYF.

In this sample, this clone turned up many times. The sequence runs out 3 residues before the end of the CDR3; the remainder is reconstructed from the germline J gene. The J gene is TRBJ2-1, the V gene TRBV18; 7 nucleotides match TRBD2. CDR1 is KGHSH and CDR2 is LQKENI in the germline V gene. The junction had 8 bases not matched to a gene; V was cut back by 3 bases and J by 6 bases. This CDR3 contains 15 residues. CDR3: CASSPRGGSGNEQFF. Partial CDR3 DNA: TGTGCCAGCTCACCGCGGGGCGGGAGCGGCAATGAG. The entire variable domain, with the rest obtained from reference TRBV18 and TRBJ2-1, is as follows: NAGVMQNPRHLVRRRGQEARLRCSPMKGHSHVYWYRQLPEEGLKFMVYLQKENIIDESGMPKERFSAEFPKEGPSILRIQQVVRGDSAAYFCASSPRGGSGNEQFFGPGTRLTVL.

This clone was found many times. From the germline J gene comes the end of the CDR3, since the read stops 3 residues before it. V and J are TRBV19 and TRBJ1-5; no reliable D call. Germline CDR1 is LNHDA and CDR2 is SQIVND (reference sequence). This CDR3 spans 16 amino acids. The germline V and J ends were trimmed by 2 bases and 6 bases, with 17 bases remaining between them. CDR3 DNA, as far as it was read: TGTGCCAGTAGTATAATGTTATTGGGCGTCGGTCAGCCC. This translates into CASSIMLLGVGQP. The whole CDR3 sequence reads CASSIMLLGVGQPQHF.

This clone occurred a few times. The read gets to within 3 residues of the CDR3 end, and the germline J gene fills in the rest. The chain combines TRBV10-3 with TRBJ2-7, with 9 bases matching TRBD1. The CDR3 runs to 17 residues. With 4 bases clipped from V and 4 bases from J, the junction kept 14 bases outside the gene matches. Germline-derived CDR1 and CDR2 are ENHRY and SYGVKD. CDR3 sequence reads: CAISAREQGASRYEQYF. The DNA read from the CDR3 is TGTGCCATCAGTGCGAGGGAACAGGGGGCGTCCAGGTACGAG.